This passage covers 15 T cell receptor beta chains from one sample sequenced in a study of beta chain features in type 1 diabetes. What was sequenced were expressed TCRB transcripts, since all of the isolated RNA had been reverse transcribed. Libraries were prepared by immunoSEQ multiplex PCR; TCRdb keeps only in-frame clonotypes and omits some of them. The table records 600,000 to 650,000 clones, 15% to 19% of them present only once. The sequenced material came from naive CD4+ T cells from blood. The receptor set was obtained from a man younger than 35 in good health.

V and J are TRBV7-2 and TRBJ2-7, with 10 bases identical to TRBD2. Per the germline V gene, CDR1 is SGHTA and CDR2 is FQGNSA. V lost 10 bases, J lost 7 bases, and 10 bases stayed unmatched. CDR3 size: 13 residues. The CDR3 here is CATRTSGVFEQYF. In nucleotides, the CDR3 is TGTGCCACCCGGACTAGCGGCGTCTTTGAGCAGTACTTC.

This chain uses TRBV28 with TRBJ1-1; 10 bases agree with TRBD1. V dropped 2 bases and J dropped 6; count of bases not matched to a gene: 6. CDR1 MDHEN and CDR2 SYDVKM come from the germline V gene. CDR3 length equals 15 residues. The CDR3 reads CASSLGGQGSPEAFF. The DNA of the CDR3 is TGTGCCAGCAGTTTAGGGGGACAGGGGAGCCCTGAAGCTTTCTTT.

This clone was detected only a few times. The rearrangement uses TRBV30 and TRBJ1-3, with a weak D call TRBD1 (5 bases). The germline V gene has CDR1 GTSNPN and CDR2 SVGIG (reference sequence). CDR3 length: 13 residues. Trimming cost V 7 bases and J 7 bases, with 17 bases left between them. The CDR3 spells CASQGTYANTIYF. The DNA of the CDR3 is TGTGCCTCGCAGGGAACTTATGCGAACACCATATATTTT.

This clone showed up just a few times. The CDR3 DNA is TGTGCCAGCAGTTCGGGGAGGCGCTCCTACAATGAGCAGTTCTTC. Its translation: CASSSGRRSYNEQFF. J is TRBJ2-1 and V is TRBV28; TRBD2 might be the D (6 bases). This CDR3 contains 15 residues. The germline V gene has CDR1 MDHEN and CDR2 SYDVKM. Trimming stripped 4 bases from V and 0 bases from J, with 10 bases between.

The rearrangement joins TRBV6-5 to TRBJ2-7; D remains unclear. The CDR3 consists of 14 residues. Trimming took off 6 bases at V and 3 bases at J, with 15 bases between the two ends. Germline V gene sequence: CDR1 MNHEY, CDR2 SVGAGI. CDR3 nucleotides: TGTGCCAGCAGGTCGAACTACCTAGGCTACGAGCAGTACTTC. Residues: CASRSNYLGYEQYF.

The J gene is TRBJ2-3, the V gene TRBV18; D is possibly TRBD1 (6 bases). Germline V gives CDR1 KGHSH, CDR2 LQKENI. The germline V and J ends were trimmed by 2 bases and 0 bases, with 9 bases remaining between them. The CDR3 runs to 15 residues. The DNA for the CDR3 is TGTGCCAGCTCACCAGACAGGAGTAGCACAGATACGCAGTATTTT. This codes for CASSPDRSSTDTQYF.

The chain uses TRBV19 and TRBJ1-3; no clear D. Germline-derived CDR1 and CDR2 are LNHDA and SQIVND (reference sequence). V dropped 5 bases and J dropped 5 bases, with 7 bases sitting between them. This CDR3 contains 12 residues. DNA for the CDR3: TGTGCCAGTAGTCCGCCGAGAAACACCATATATTTT. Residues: CASSPPRNTIYF.

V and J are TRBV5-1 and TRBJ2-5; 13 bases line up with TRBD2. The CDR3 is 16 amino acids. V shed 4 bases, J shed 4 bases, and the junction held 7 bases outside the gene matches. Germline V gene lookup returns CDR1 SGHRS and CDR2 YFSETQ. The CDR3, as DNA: TGCGCCAGCAGCCTCGGGACTAGCGGGATCTCAGAGACCCAGTACTTC. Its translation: CASSLGTSGISETQYF.

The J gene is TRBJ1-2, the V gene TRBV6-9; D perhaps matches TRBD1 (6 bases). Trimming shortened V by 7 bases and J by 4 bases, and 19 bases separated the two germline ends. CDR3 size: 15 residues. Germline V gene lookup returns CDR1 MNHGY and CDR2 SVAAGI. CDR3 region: CASKPQQGRFYGYTF. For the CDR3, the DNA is TGTGCCAGCAAGCCCCAACAGGGAAGATTCTATGGCTACACCTTC.

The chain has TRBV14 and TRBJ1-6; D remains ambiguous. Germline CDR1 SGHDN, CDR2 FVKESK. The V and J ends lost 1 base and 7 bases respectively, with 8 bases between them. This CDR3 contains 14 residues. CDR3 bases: TGTGCCAGCAGCCAAGGTATAAGGAATTCACCCCTCCACTTT. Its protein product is CASSQGIRNSPLHF.

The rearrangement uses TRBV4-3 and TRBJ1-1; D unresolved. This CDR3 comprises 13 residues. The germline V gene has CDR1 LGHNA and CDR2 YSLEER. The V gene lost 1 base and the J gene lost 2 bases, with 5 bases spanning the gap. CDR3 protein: CASSQGINTEAFF. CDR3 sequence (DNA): TGCGCCAGCAGCCAAGGGATTAACACTGAAGCTTTCTTT.

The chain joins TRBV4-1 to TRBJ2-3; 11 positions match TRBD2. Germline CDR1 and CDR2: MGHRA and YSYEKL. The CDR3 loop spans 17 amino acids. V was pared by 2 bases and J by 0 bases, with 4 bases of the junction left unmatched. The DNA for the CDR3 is TGCGCCAGCAGCCAACCACTAGCGGGGGCTAGCACAGATACGCAGTATTTT. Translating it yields CASSQPLAGASTDTQYF.

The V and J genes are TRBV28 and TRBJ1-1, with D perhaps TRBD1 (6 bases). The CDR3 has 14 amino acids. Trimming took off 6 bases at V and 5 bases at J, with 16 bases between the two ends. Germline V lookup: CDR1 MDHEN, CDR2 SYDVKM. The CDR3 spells CASSRNRVGTEAFF. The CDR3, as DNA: TGTGCCAGCAGCCGTAACAGGGTCGGGACTGAAGCTTTCTTT.

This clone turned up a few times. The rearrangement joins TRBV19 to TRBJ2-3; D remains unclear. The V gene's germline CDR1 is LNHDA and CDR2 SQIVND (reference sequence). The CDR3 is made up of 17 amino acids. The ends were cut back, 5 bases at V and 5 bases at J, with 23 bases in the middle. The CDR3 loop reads CASSFRGGVPSGDTQYF. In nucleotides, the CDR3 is TGTGCCAGTAGTTTCCGTGGCGGAGTTCCGAGTGGAGATACGCAGTATTTT.

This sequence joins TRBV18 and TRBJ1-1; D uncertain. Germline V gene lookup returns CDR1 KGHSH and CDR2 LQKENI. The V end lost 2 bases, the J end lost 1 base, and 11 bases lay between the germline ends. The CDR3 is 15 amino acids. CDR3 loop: CASSPEGRENTEAFF. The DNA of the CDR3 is TGTGCCAGCTCACCAGAGGGCAGAGAGAACACTGAAGCTTTCTTT.